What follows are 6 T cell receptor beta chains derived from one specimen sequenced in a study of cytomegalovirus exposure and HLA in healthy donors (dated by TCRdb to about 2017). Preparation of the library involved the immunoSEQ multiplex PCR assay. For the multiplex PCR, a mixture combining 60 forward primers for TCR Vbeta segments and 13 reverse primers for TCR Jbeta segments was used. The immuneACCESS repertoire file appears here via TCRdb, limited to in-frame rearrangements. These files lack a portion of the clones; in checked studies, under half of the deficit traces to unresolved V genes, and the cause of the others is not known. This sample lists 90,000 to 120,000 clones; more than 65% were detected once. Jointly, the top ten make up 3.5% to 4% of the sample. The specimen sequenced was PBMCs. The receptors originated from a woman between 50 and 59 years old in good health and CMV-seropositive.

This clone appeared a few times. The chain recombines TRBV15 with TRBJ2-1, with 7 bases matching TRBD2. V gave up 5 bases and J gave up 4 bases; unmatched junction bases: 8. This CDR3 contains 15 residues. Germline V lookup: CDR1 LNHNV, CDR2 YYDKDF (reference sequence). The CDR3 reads CATSRGGSSYNEQFF. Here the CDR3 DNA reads TGTGCCACCAGCCGGGGCGGGAGTTCGTACAATGAGCAGTTCTTC.

CDR3 sequence reads: CASSVGGGGGPPNIQYF. The CDR3 region has the DNA TGTGCCAGCAGCGTCGGTGGAGGCGGGGGGCCCCCAAACATTCAGTACTTC. The genes are TRBV9 and TRBJ2-4; TRBD2 agrees at 8 bases. The CDR3 has 17 amino acids. V shed 2 bases and J 6 bases; nucleotides not matched to a gene: 13. The germline gives CDR1 SGDLS, CDR2 YYNGEE.

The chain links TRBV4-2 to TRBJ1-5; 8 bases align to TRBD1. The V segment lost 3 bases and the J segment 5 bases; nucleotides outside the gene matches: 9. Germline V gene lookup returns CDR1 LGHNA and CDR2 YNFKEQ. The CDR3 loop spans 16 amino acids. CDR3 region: CASSQGTGSSYQPQHF. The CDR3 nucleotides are TGTGCCAGCAGCCAGGGGACAGGTTCCTCCTATCAGCCCCAGCATTTT.

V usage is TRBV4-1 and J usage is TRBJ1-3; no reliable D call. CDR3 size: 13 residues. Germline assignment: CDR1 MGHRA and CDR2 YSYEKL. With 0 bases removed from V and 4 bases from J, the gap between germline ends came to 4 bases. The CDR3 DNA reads TGCGCCAGCAGCCAAGAACGGGGAAACACCATATATTTT. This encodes CASSQERGNTIYF.

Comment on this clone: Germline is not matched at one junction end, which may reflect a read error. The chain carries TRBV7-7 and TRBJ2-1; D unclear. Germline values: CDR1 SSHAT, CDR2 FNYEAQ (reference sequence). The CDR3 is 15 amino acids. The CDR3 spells CASSLYPALYNEQFF. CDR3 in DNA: TGTGCTAGCAGCTTATACCCGGCACTATACAATGAGCAGTTCTTC.

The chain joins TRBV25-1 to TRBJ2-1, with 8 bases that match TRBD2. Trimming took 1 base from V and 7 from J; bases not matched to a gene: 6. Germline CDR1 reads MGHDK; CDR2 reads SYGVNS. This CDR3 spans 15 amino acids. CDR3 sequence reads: CASSELSGSLNEQFF. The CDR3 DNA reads TGTGCCAGCAGTGAATTGAGCGGGAGTCTAAATGAGCAGTTCTTC.